The source of this TCR beta chain is a study of T-cell memory formation after mild COVID-19. Study context: Clustering of TCRs was largely donor specific. Overall study results and limits: There was a balanced CD4/CD8 profile in clones contracting day 15 to 85, and later expanders leaned CD4+.

The V end lost 3 bases, the J end lost 6 bases, and 13 bases lay between the germline ends. Germline V gene lookup returns CDR1 SGDLS and CDR2 YYNGEE. The CDR3 totals 14 residues. As regards this clonotype: Its antigen remains unknown.

After 5'RACE with constant-segment primers, TCR alpha and TCR beta cDNA libraries carrying sample barcodes and UMIs were obtained. TCRdb itself ran the 5' RACE reads through MiXCR, one entry per CDR3 protein. Here the sample spans about 200,000 distinct CDR3 sequences, just over 9.5% being singletons. The chain links TRBV9 to TRBJ2-1; D may be TRBD1 (7 bases). Sequences were obtained from PBMCs or a T cell subset sorted from them (not recorded which). The source is a man between 18 and 29 years old who had mild COVID-19 (a few samples of this study predate the infection). Cell type and time point are not known. The CDR3 protein is CASSAGQEGNEQFF. CDR3 sequence (DNA): TGTGCCAGCAGCGCCGGACAGGAGGGCAATGAGCAGTTCTTC.